The sequence of this T cell receptor beta chain was determined in a study of identical twins. Germline loops: CDR1 MDHEN, CDR2 SYDVKM. The CDR3 has 13 residues. V was shortened by 2 bases and J by 4 bases, with 7 bases between the two germline ends. This clonotype was seen more than once but under ten times. TCRdb used MiXCR to reprocess the 5' RACE reads, holding one entry per CDR3 protein. The table lists about 530,000 distinct CDR3 sequences, around 15% of them singletons, with roughly 0.46% in the top ten. These data were also filed under a second study, of yellow fever vaccine responses in identical twins.

V and J are TRBV28 and TRBJ2-3, with D uncertain. The clonotype comes from a woman between 18 and 29 years old in good health. The sequenced sample was CD4+ T cells sorted from blood. Written as DNA, the CDR3 is TGTGCCAGCAGTTTACATGAAGCAGATACGCAGTATTTT. Protein: CASSLHEADTQYF.